This T cell receptor (beta chain) came from a study of blood T cell repertoires in COVID-19. Looking at the study overall: The samples span acute and convalescent COVID-19 from the United States, Italy and Spain.

TCRdb's copy holds only in-frame clones and misses some; the assay was immunoSEQ multiplex PCR. Here the sample spans over 300,000 clones, over 75% being singletons. This CDR3 comprises 13 residues. The V and J ends lost 2 bases and 8 bases, in that order; junction bases with no gene match: 5. Germline V gene data show CDR1 as SEHNR and CDR2 as FQNEAQ (reference sequence). The V gene is TRBV7-9, the J gene TRBJ1-1; 7 bases map to TRBD1. Sequenced sample: peripheral blood. The TCR originated in a human donor in a cohort sampled during active COVID-19. The CDR3 nucleotides read TGTGCCAGCAGCTTACCTACAGGGGCCGAAGCTTTCTTT. Its protein is CASSLPTGAEAFF.